This TCR beta chain comes out of a study of human T cells and chemical hapten exposure. This CDR3 contains 15 residues. CDR1 is DFQATT and CDR2 is SNEGSKA in the germline V gene (reference sequence). V lost 3 bases to trimming and J lost 6 bases; unmatched junction nucleotides: 12. The time point denotes: patch test 3, about 24 weeks after DPC sensitization. Treatment described: therapeutic diphenylcyclopropenone sensitization with weekly scalp DPC. This clonotype was picked up a small number of times. Via MiXCR, TCRdb re-called the RACE reads, giving one row per CDR3 protein. This table holds roughly 100,000 distinct CDR3 sequences, 34% found once.

The chain is built from TRBV20-1 and TRBJ2-7; 9 bases fit TRBD1. The receptor was derived from a middle-aged man with alopecia areata. Some clones in this sample may be carry-over from other donors' samples. The starting material was whole blood, obtained in connection with sensitization to the hapten diphenylcyclopropenone (DPC). The CDR3 sequence: CSASIPGTGSIEQYF. Written as DNA, the CDR3 is TGCAGTGCTAGCATCCCCGGGACAGGGTCGATCGAGCAGTACTTC.